These 26 T cell receptor beta chains share one sample of origin, sequenced in a study of cytomegalovirus exposure and HLA in healthy donors. In the PCR, 60 Vbeta and 13 Jbeta primers were used. TCRdb's copy holds only in-frame clones and misses some; the assay was immunoSEQ multiplex PCR. The sample has around 150,000 clones, about three quarters seen once. Sequencing was performed on PBMCs. The receptors originated from a woman aged 30 to 39 in good health and CMV-seronegative.

This clone was counted only a few times. This chain links TRBV5-4 with TRBJ2-3, with TRBD2 matching over 7 bases. The J segment lost 1 base and the V segment lost 0 bases, leaving 5 bases of the junction unmatched. Germline V gives CDR1 SGHNT, CDR2 YYREEE (reference sequence). This CDR3 contains 16 residues. CDR3 nucleotides: TGTGCCAGCAGCTTGGGGGCTAGCGGACGCACAGATACGCAGTATTTT. This codes for CASSLGASGRTDTQYF.

V gene TRBV19 combines with J gene TRBJ1-3; no firm D call. There are 16 residues in the CDR3. CDR1 is LNHDA, CDR2 SQIVND, per germline (reference sequence). V was cut by 6 bases and J by 0 bases, with 15 bases left in between. CDR3 nucleotides: TGTGCCAGTAGACCCTTGGACTTTTCCTCTGGAAACACCATATATTTT. This sequence encodes CASRPLDFSSGNTIYF.

This chain joins TRBV6-1 and TRBJ1-2, with TRBD1 matching over 9 bases. The CDR3 runs to 15 residues. Trimming took 7 bases from V and 2 from J; bases not matched to a gene: 8. The germline gives CDR1 MNHNS, CDR2 SASEGT. CDR3 bases: TGTGCCAGCAACCCCGGGACAGGGTCCAACTATGGCTACACCTTC. Translating gives CASNPGTGSNYGYTF.

This chain joins TRBV15 and TRBJ1-1; D is unclear. Germline values: CDR1 LNHNV, CDR2 YYDKDF (reference sequence). The CDR3 is made up of 15 amino acids. V was shortened by 0 bases and J by 1 base, with 9 bases between the two germline ends. CDR3 protein: CATSRDLRKNTEAFF. The CDR3 DNA reads as TGTGCCACCAGCAGAGATCTGAGGAAGAACACTGAAGCTTTCTTT.

V is TRBV18 and J is TRBJ2-5; unclear D gene. The germline V gene has CDR1 KGHSH and CDR2 LQKENI. Trimming removed 3 bases from V and 0 bases from J, with 8 bases in between. This CDR3 has 14 residues. Here the CDR3 reads CASSPSVNQETQYF. CDR3 nucleotides: TGTGCCAGCTCACCCTCGGTAAACCAAGAGACCCAGTACTTC.

The chain is built from TRBV2 and TRBJ1-5; possibly TRBD1 for D (6 bases). CDR3 length: 13 residues. V lost 7 bases and J 4 bases, leaving 11 bases between the germline ends. CDR1 is SNHLY, CDR2 FYNNEI, per germline. CDR3 sequence reads: CASTDSQNQPQHF. DNA of the CDR3: TGTGCCAGCACGGACAGTCAGAATCAGCCCCAGCATTTT.

This chain joins TRBV28 and TRBJ2-5; 8 bases agree with TRBD1. Germline V gene data show CDR1 as MDHEN and CDR2 as SYDVKM. V gave up 3 bases and J gave up 5 bases; unmatched junction bases: 5. The length of the CDR3 is 14 residues. The CDR3 bases are TGTGCCAGCAGTTTGGTAAACAGGGGGGAGACCCAGTACTTC. This translates into CASSLVNRGETQYF. Filled out from reference TRBV28 and TRBJ2-5, the complete variable domain reads DVKVTQSSRYLVKRTGEKVFLECVQDMDHENMFWYRQDPGLGLRLIYFSYDVKMKEKGDIPEGYSVSREKKERFSLILESASTNQTSMYLCASSLVNRGETQYFGPGTRLLVL.

This chain links TRBV6-4 with TRBJ2-7; unclear D gene. V lost 4 bases to trimming and J lost 3 bases, with 22 bases between them. CDR1 and CDR2 (germline): MRHNA, SNTAGT. The CDR3 is 17 residues long. CDR3 in DNA: TGTGCCAGCAGTGCTCCGACCTCTACGAGCGTTGACTACGAGCAGTACTTC. Translated: CASSAPTSTSVDYEQYF.

V usage is TRBV5-4 and J usage is TRBJ2-2, with 8 positions matching TRBD2. The CDR3 spans 15 residues. Unmatched junction bases numbered 9, after V lost 4 bases and J lost 7 bases. CDR1 is SGHNT, CDR2 YYREEE, per germline (reference sequence). The CDR3 loop is CASSAGTRGIGELFF. CDR3 sequence (DNA): TGTGCCAGCAGCGCCGGGACTAGGGGGATCGGGGAGCTGTTTTTT. Full variable domain (outside the CDR3, taken from reference TRBV5-4 and TRBJ2-2): ETGVTQSPTHLIKTRGQQVTLRCSSQSGHNTVSWYQQALGQGPQFIFQYYREEENGRGNFPPRFSGLQFPNYSSELNVNALELDDSALYLCASSAGTRGIGELFFGEGSRLTVL.

The chain employs TRBV28 and TRBJ2-5; TRBD2 is a possible D gene (6 bases). Germline V gene sequence: CDR1 MDHEN, CDR2 SYDVKM. The CDR3 is 12 residues long. V was cut by 5 bases and J by 9 bases, with 13 bases left in between. The CDR3 nucleotides are TGTGCCAGCAGTCCATCGACTAGGTCCCAGTACTTC. Translation: CASSPSTRSQYF.

This clone was detected once. The genes are TRBV30 and TRBJ1-2; D is undetermined. Germline lookup yields CDR1 GTSNPN and CDR2 SVGIG (reference sequence). The V end lost 0 bases, the J end lost 1 base, and 18 bases lay between the germline ends. This CDR3 spans 17 amino acids. The DNA of the CDR3 is TGTGCCTGGAGTGTACCTTCCCCCGGTCGGGGTAACTATGGCTACACCTTC. Protein sequence: CAWSVPSPGRGNYGYTF. Looking up the rest from reference TRBV30 and TRBJ1-2 gives the full variable domain: SQTIHQWPATLVQPVGSPLSLECTVEGTSNPNLYWYRQAAGRGLQLLFYSVGIGQISSEVPQNLSASRPQDRQFILSSKKLLLSDSGFYLCAWSVPSPGRGNYGYTFGSGTRLTVV.

This chain joins TRBV5-1 and TRBJ1-1; TRBD1 matches at 7 bases. Losses at the gene ends were 8 bases for V and 1 base for J; bases not matched to a gene: 8. This CDR3 region has 14 residues. Germline V lookup: CDR1 SGHRS, CDR2 YFSETQ. CDR3 region: CARETGTENTEAFF. In DNA form, the CDR3 reads TGCGCCAGAGAAACCGGGACAGAGAACACTGAAGCTTTCTTT.

The genes are TRBV5-1 and TRBJ2-2; 9 bases fit TRBD2. The CDR3 has 17 residues. The V and J ends lost 1 base and 0 bases, in that order; junction bases with no gene match: 4. From germline, CDR1 is SGHRS and CDR2 YFSETQ. The CDR3 DNA reads as TGCGCCAGCAGCTTGAGAGGACTAGCGACGAACACCGGGGAGCTGTTTTTT. Amino acid sequence: CASSLRGLATNTGELFF.

This clone was observed a handful of times. The chain carries TRBV4-2 and TRBJ2-7, with 12 bases matching TRBD2. Germline loops: CDR1 LGHNA, CDR2 YNFKEQ. The CDR3 runs 16 residues. Trimming cost V 0 bases and J 3 bases; bases outside gene matches: 3. The CDR3 sequence is CASSQDLAGGSYEQYF. The CDR3 DNA sequence: TGTGCCAGCAGCCAAGATCTAGCGGGGGGGAGCTACGAGCAGTACTTC.

The table lists this clone with a count of one. The chain is built from TRBV2 and TRBJ1-2; tentatively, D is TRBD1 (5 bases). Germline lookup yields CDR1 SNHLY and CDR2 FYNNEI. V lost 5 bases to trimming and J lost 4 bases, with 17 bases between them. CDR3 size: 15 residues. The CDR3 spells CASSLAGTMGYGYTF. CDR3 in DNA: TGTGCCAGCAGTTTGGCGGGGACCATGGGCTATGGCTACACCTTC.

This sequence joins TRBV6-6 and TRBJ1-3; D may be TRBD1 (5 bases). Trimming stripped 5 bases from V and 4 bases from J, with 12 bases between. CDR3 size: 14 residues. CDR1 is MNHNY, CDR2 SVGAGI, per germline (reference sequence). CDR3 nucleotide sequence: TGTGCCAGCAGTATCAGGGTGGGCGGAAACACCATATATTTT. It yields the protein CASSIRVGGNTIYF.

The chain recombines TRBV21-1 with TRBJ1-4; the D call in the table, TRBD1, was not verified against the DNA. TRBV21-1 is tagged as a pseudogene. This CDR3 is built from 15 residues. CDR3 sequence reads: CASSKGALTNEKLFF. The CDR3 nucleotides read TGTGCCAGCAGCAAAGGGGCTTTAACTAATGAAAAACTGTTTTTT.

This chain connects TRBV18 to TRBJ1-4; 7 bases line up with TRBD1. The CDR3 contains 14 residues. Trimming took 4 bases from V and 7 from J; bases not matched to a gene: 6. CDR1 and CDR2 (germline): KGHSH, LQKENI. Here the CDR3 reads CASSRQGVGEKLFF. The CDR3 DNA is TGTGCCAGCTCACGACAGGGAGTAGGTGAAAAACTGTTTTTT.

The table lists this clone with a count of one. CDR3 sequence reads: CASSQVSDRANGYTF. CDR3 sequence (DNA): TGTGCCAGCAGCCAAGTCTCCGACAGGGCTAATGGCTACACCTTC. J is TRBJ1-2 and V is TRBV4-2; 7 bases map to TRBD1. The CDR3 length is 15 residues. V gave up 1 base and J gave up 6 bases; unmatched junction bases: 8. Germline loops: CDR1 LGHNA, CDR2 YNFKEQ.

This clone came up once. The chain is built from TRBV30 and TRBJ2-5; 8 bases agree with TRBD1. Germline-derived CDR1 and CDR2 are GTSNPN and SVGIG (reference sequence). The CDR3 sequence is 14 residues long. Trimming removed 2 bases from V and 4 bases from J; junction bases left unmatched: 6. As DNA, the CDR3 is TGTGCCTGGAGTCCGTCAACAGGGGGAGAGACCCAGTACTTC. This gives the protein CAWSPSTGGETQYF. Drawing the rest from reference TRBV30 and TRBJ2-5, the complete variable domain is SQTIHQWPATLVQPVGSPLSLECTVEGTSNPNLYWYRQAAGRGLQLLFYSVGIGQISSEVPQNLSASRPQDRQFILSSKKLLLSDSGFYLCAWSPSTGGETQYFGPGTRLLVL.

This sequence joins TRBV5-1 and TRBJ2-7; D ambiguous. The CDR3 loop spans 15 amino acids. With 0 bases removed from V and 5 bases from J, the gap between germline ends came to 15 bases. Germline lookup yields CDR1 SGHRS and CDR2 YFSETQ. CDR3 amino acids: CASSLDPQKFHEQYF. The CDR3 DNA follows: TGCGCCAGCAGCTTGGATCCCCAGAAATTCCACGAGCAGTACTTC.

The chain employs TRBV6-5 and TRBJ2-7; 10 bases align to TRBD1. CDR1 is MNHEY and CDR2 is SVGAGI in the germline V gene. The trim removed 4 bases at V and 0 bases at J, leaving 3 bases unmatched. The CDR3 extends over 15 amino acids. CDR3 bases: TGTGCCAGCAGTTTCCGGGACAGGGGCTCCTACGAGCAGTACTTC. It specifies CASSFRDRGSYEQYF.

The genes are TRBV4-1 and TRBJ1-2; D uncertain. This CDR3 comprises 16 residues. V lost 3 bases and J 8 bases, leaving 22 bases between the germline ends. Germline V gives CDR1 MGHRA, CDR2 YSYEKL. CDR3 region: CASSQGSATSAWGYTF. The CDR3 DNA sequence: TGCGCCAGCAGCCAGGGGAGCGCCACCTCGGCGTGGGGCTACACCTTC.

The chain couples TRBV4-2 to TRBJ2-3; 11 bases align to TRBD2. The junction had 11 bases not matched to a gene; V was cut back by 1 base and J by 5 bases. Germline-derived CDR1 and CDR2 are LGHNA and YNFKEQ. The CDR3 runs 18 residues. Written as DNA, the CDR3 is TGTGCCAGCAGCCAAGTAGTTAGCGGGGGGGCCTGGAAAGATACGCAGTATTTT. This translates into CASSQVVSGGAWKDTQYF.

The gene calls are TRBV19 and TRBJ1-6; 8 bases agree with TRBD1. The CDR3 covers 15 residues. V trimming: 7 bases; J trimming: 9 bases; junction bases outside the gene matches: 11. Germline assignment: CDR1 LNHDA and CDR2 SQIVND (reference sequence). The CDR3 DNA reads as TGTGCCAGTACTTCCGGGACAGGTCTTACTTCACCCCTCCACTTT. It yields the protein CASTSGTGLTSPLHF.

In nucleotides, the CDR3 is TGTGCCAGCAGCTTAATCCCCAGGGCCGAGCAGTACTTC. It specifies CASSLIPRAEQYF. The V gene is TRBV7-3, the J gene TRBJ2-7, with D maybe TRBD1 (5 bases). The CDR3 has 13 residues. Germline V gene sequence: CDR1 SGHTA, CDR2 FQGTGA. V was shortened by 1 base and J by 6 bases, with 10 bases between the two germline ends.